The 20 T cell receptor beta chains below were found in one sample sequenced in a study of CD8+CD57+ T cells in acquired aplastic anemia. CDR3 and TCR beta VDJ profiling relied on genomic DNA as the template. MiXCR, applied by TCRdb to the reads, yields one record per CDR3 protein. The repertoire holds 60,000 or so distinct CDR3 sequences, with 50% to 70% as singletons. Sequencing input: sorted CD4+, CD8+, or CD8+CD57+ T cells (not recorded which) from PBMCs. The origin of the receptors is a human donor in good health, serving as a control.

In DNA form, the CDR3 reads TGTGCCAGCAGTTACGAGGACAGGGGAAAAGAGACCCAGTACTTC. It encodes CASSYEDRGKETQYF. The rearrangement joins TRBV6-5 to TRBJ2-5; 9 bases are shared with TRBD1. Trimming took 2 bases from V and 3 from J; bases not matched to a gene: 4. The germline V gene encodes CDR1 MNHEY and CDR2 SVGAGI. CDR3 length: 15 residues.

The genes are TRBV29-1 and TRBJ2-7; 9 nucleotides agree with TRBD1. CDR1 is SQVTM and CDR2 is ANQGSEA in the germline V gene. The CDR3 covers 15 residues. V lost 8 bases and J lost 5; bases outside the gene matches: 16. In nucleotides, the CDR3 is TGCAGCAGTGGGTACTTGACAGGGGGGAGGAACGAGCAGTACTTC. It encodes CSSGYLTGGRNEQYF.

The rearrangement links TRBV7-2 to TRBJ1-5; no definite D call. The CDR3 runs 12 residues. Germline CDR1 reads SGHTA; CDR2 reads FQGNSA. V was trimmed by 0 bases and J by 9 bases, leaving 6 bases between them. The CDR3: CASSLAGPPQHF. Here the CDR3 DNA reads TGTGCCAGCAGCTTAGCTGGACCGCCCCAGCATTTT. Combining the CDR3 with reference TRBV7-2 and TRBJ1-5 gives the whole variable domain GAGVSQSPSNKVTEKGKDVELRCDPISGHTALYWYRQSLGQGLEFLIYFQGNSAPDKSGLPSDRFSAERTGGSVSTLTIQRTQQEDSAVYLCASSLAGPPQHFGDGTRLSIL.

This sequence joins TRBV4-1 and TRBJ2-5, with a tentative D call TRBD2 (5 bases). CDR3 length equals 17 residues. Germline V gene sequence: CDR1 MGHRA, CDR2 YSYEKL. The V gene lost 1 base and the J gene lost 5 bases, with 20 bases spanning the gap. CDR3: CASSQVPGVLDRETQYF. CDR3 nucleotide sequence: TGCGCCAGCAGCCAAGTCCCCGGGGTACTAGATAGGGAGACCCAGTACTTC.

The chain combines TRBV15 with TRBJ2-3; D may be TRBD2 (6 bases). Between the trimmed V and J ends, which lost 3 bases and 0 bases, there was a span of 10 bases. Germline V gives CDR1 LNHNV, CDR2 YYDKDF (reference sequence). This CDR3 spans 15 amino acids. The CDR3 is CATSSLGTSTDTQYF. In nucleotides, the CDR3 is TGTGCCACCAGCAGCTTGGGGACTAGCACAGATACGCAGTATTTT.

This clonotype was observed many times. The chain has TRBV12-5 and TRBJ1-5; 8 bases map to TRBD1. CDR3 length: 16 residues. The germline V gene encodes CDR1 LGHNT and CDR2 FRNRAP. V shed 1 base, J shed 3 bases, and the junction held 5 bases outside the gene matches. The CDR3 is CASGLATGAHNQPQHF. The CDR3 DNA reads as TGTGCTAGTGGTTTGGCGACAGGGGCTCACAATCAGCCCCAGCATTTT.

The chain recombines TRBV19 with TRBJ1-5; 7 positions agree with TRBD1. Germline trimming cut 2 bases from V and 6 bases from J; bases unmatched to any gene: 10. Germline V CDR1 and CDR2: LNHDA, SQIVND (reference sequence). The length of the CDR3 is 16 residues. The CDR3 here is CASSIPGQQSSQPQHF. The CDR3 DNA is TGTGCCAGTAGTATACCGGGACAGCAAAGTAGTCAGCCCCAGCATTTT.

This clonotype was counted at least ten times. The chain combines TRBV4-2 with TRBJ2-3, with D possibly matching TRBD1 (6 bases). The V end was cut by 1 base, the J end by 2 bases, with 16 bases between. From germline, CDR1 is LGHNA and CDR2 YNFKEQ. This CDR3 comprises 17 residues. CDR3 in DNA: TGTGCCAGCAGCCAAGGGGGACGGGGACACGACACAGATACGCAGTATTTT. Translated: CASSQGGRGHDTDTQYF.

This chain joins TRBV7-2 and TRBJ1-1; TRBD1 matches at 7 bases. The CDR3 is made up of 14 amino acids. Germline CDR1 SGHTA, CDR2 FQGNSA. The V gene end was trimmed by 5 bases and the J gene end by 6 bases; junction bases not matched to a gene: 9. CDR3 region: CASSVGQSTAEAFF. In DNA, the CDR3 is TGTGCCAGCAGCGTGGGACAGAGTACCGCTGAAGCTTTCTTT.

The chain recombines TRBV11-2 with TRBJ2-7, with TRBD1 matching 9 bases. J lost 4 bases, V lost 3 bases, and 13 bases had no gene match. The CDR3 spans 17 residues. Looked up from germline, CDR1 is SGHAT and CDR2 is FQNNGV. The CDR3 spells CASSFLGTGPTRYEQYF. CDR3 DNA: TGTGCCAGCAGCTTTCTTGGGACAGGGCCTACCAGGTACGAGCAGTACTTC.

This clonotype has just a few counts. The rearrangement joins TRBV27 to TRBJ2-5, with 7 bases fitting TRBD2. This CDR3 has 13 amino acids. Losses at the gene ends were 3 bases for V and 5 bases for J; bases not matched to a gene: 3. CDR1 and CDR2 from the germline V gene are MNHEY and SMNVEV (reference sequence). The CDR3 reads CASSFGGGETQYF. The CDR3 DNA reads TGTGCCAGCAGTTTTGGGGGGGGGGAGACCCAGTACTTC.

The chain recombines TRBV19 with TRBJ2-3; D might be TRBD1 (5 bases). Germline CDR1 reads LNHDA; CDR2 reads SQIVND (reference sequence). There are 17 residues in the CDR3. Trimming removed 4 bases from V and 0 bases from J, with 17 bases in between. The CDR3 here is CASSTKTESTSTDTQYF. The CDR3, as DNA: TGTGCCAGTAGTACGAAGACAGAATCGACTAGCACAGATACGCAGTATTTT.

This CDR3 is CATSDLSLGTQYF. In DNA, the CDR3 is TGTGCCACCAGTGATTTGAGTCTGGGTACGCAGTATTTT. The chain links TRBV24-1 to TRBJ2-3; D call uncertain. The CDR3 is 13 amino acids. CDR1 KGHDR and CDR2 SFDVKD come from the germline V gene. The V and J ends lost 0 bases and 8 bases respectively, with 8 bases between them.

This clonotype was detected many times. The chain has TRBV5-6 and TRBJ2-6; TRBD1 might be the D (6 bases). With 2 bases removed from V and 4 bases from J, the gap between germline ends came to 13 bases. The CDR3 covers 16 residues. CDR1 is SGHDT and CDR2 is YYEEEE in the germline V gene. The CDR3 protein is CASSFRGTPGANVLTF. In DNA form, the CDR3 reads TGTGCCAGCAGCTTCAGGGGAACCCCCGGGGCCAACGTCCTGACTTTC.

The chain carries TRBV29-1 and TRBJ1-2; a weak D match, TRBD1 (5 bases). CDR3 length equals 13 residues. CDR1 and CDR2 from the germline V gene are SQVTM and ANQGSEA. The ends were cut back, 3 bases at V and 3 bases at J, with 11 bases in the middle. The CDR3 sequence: CSVEGEGDYGYTF. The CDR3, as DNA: TGCAGCGTTGAGGGGGAAGGTGACTATGGCTACACCTTC.

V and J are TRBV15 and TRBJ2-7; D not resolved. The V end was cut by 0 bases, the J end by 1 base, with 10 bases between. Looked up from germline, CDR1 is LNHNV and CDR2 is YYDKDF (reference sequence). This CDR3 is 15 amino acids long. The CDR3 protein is CATSRETRASYEQYF. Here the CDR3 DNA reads TGTGCCACCAGCAGAGAGACCCGGGCTTCCTACGAGCAGTACTTC.

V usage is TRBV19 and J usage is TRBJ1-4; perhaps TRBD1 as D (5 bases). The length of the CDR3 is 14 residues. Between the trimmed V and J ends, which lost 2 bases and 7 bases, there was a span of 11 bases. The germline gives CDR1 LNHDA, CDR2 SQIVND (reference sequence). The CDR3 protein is CASSIPGSPEKLFF. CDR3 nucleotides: TGTGCCAGTAGTATACCAGGGTCCCCTGAAAAACTGTTTTTT.

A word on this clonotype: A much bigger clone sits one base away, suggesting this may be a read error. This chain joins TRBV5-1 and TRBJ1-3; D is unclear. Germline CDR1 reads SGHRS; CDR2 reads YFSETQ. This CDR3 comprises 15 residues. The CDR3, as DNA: TGCGCCGGCAGCTTGGGTTCCGGCTCTGGAAACACCATATATTTT. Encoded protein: CAGSLGSGSGNTIYF.

CDR3 residues: CASSFPSGSPTDTQYF. For the CDR3, the DNA is TGTGCCAGCAGCTTTCCTAGCGGGAGCCCCACAGATACGCAGTATTTT. The chain uses TRBV11-2 and TRBJ2-3; 10 bases fit TRBD2. Germline CDR1 is SGHAT and CDR2 is FQNNGV. The CDR3 is made up of 16 amino acids. V dropped 3 bases and J dropped 2; count of bases not matched to a gene: 5.

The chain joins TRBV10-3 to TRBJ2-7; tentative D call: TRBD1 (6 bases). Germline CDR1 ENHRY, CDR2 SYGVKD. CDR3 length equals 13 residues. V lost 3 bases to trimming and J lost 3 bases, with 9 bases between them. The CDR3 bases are TGTGCCATCAGTGATGGCAGGGGCTACGAGCAGTACTTC. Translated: CAISDGRGYEQYF.